A selection of T cell receptor beta chains follows, all from one sample in a study of CD8 T cells in ankylosing spondylitis. Using its own MiXCR run on the 5' RACE reads, TCRdb lists one record per CDR3 protein. Counted here are a few hundred thousand distinct CDR3 sequences, about 10% occurring once; the ten biggest clones make up 6% to 8.5%. The sequenced material came from blood, either unsorted or a sorted T cell fraction (not recorded which). All receptors derive from a male donor with ankylosing spondylitis or in good health (not recorded which). The CDR3 runs from the conserved cysteine through the conserved F or W. D genes are given only for firm matches. The listing skips clone size in some rows; elsewhere it reads once, few, many or a size class.

d_call j_call v_call clone_size cdr3_nt cdr3_aa
- TRBJ2-2 TRBV12-3/TRBV12-4 - TGTGCCAGCAGTTTGAGGAGGGGTTTAGCCGGGGAGCTGTTTTTT CASSLRRGLAGELFF
- TRBJ2-7 TRBV5-1 many TGCGCCAGCAGCCCTGGTTGGTTGAGGGTCGCAGTCACCGACGAGCAGTACTTC CASSPGWLRVAVTDEQYF
- TRBJ1-6 TRBV7-9 many TGTGCCAGCAGATCGGGACGGACTAATTCACCCCTCCACTTT CASRSGRTNSPLHF
TRBD1 TRBJ2-3 TRBV7-2 few TGTGCCAGCAGCTCGTTTACAGGGGCGGCAGATACGCAGTATTTT CASSSFTGAADTQYF
TRBD2 TRBJ2-1 TRBV5-4 - TGTGCCAGCAGCCCGGTATCAGCGGGAGATTGGAATGAGCAGTTCTTC CASSPVSAGDWNEQFF
- TRBJ2-3 TRBV20-1 medium-sized TGCAGTGCTGGTGATCCCACAGATACGCAGTATTTT CSAGDPTDTQYF
TRBD2 TRBJ2-5 TRBV28 many TGTGCCAGCAGTTGGACTAGCGGGAAAGAGACCCAGTACTTC CASSWTSGKETQYF
- TRBJ2-2 TRBV29-1 - TGCAGCGTTGTGGCGGAAGGCAACACCGGGGAGCTGTTTTTT CSVVAEGNTGELFF
- TRBJ2-7 TRBV12-3/TRBV12-4 many TGTGCCAGCAGTCGCAGACGAGACGTCGAGCAGTACTTC CASSRRRDVEQYF
- TRBJ1-5 TRBV3-1 many TGTGCCAGCAGCCAAGGGGATGGGAGCAATCAGCCCCAGCATTTT CASSQGDGSNQPQHF
TRBD1 TRBJ2-7 TRBV5-1 many TGCGCCAGCAGCTTGGGAGCGGGACAGGGTACCTACGAGCAGTACTTC CASSLGAGQGTYEQYF
- TRBJ2-1 TRBV11-2 many TGTGCCAGCAGCTTTGGGGAGCCACAGTTCTTC CASSFGEPQFF
- TRBJ1-2 TRBV4-2 - TGTGCCAGCAGCCAAGATCTGACGGGAAGCTACTATGGCTACACCTTC CASSQDLTGSYYGYTF
- TRBJ2-2 TRBV4-1 many TGCGCCAGCAGCCAAGTTCAGGGGCTTAACACCGGGGAGCTGTTTTTT CASSQVQGLNTGELFF
- TRBJ2-5 TRBV9 many TGTGCCAGCAGCGTAGCGACGTACCAAGAGACCCAGTACTTC CASSVATYQETQYF
- TRBJ2-5 TRBV6-1 - TGTGCCAGCACCCACTCCGCCGGGACACCCAACCAAGAGACCCAGTACTTC CASTHSAGTPNQETQYF
- TRBJ2-7 TRBV7-9 few TGTGCCAGCAGCTTCGAGTACGAGCAGTACTTC CASSFEYEQYF
- TRBJ2-4 TRBV28 - TGTGCCAGCAGTTTAGAGGGCGTTACATTTCAGTACTTC CASSLEGVTFQYF
- TRBJ1-2 TRBV6-6 many TGTGCCAGCAGTCCTGGGACGGCTGGGAGGGGGACCTACACCTTC CASSPGTAGRGTYTF
- TRBJ1-2 TRBV27 - TGTGCCAGCAGTTTATCACCAGCGACTTATGGCTACACCTTC CASSLSPATYGYTF
- TRBJ2-3 TRBV3-1 - TGTGCCAGCAGCCAAATTTCCATGACAGATACGCAGTATTTT CASSQISMTDTQYF
- TRBJ1-5 TRBV12-3/TRBV12-4 many TGTGCCAGCAGCTTAGGGGCAGGGCAACAGCCCCAGCATTTT CASSLGAGQQPQHF
- TRBJ2-1 TRBV20-1 many TGCAGTGCTAGTTCCAGGGACGCTGAGCAGTTCTTC CSASSRDAEQFF
TRBD1 TRBJ1-2 TRBV12-3/TRBV12-4 many TGTGCCAGCAGAAACCGCGACAGGGCCTTTGGGAGCTACACCTTC CASRNRDRAFGSYTF
- TRBJ2-1 TRBV7-2 - TGTGCCAGCAGCTTAGTGAGGCTAGCGACTTACAATGAGCAGTTCTTC CASSLVRLATYNEQFF
TRBD2 TRBJ2-5 TRBV9 many TGTGCCAGCAGCGTAGATCCGACTAGCGCTCAAGAGACCCAGTACTTC CASSVDPTSAQETQYF
- TRBJ2-1 TRBV27 many TGTGCCAGCGGATTGTATAGTGAGCAGTTCTTC CASGLYSEQFF
- TRBJ1-1 TRBV12-3/TRBV12-4 many TGTGCCAGCAGTCCACAACCGGGGTCTATTAACACTGAAGCTTTCTTT CASSPQPGSINTEAFF
- TRBJ2-7 TRBV25-1 - TGTGCCAGCAGTGAATCCGAGGGGAGCTCCTACGAGCAGTACTTC CASSESEGSSYEQYF
- TRBJ1-1 TRBV19 - TGTGCCAGTAAAGGACAGACCCACACTGAAGCTTTCTTT CASKGQTHTEAFF
TRBD1 TRBJ1-2 TRBV5-1 many TGCGCCAGCAGCGGACCGCGACAGGGTGGATATGGCTACACCTTC CASSGPRQGGYGYTF
TRBD2 TRBJ2-2 TRBV25-1 many TGTGCCAGCAGTGAATTGGTGCTAGCGGGAGGGCCCGGGGAGCTGTTTTTT CASSELVLAGGPGELFF
TRBD2 TRBJ2-7 TRBV4-1 many TGCGCCAGCAGCCAAGAGGTTCGGGGGGGCTACGAGCAGTACTTC CASSQEVRGGYEQYF
TRBD1 TRBJ2-7 TRBV5-5 - TGTGCCAGCAGCCTGGGAATAGGACAGGGGGCGTACGAGCAGTACTTC CASSLGIGQGAYEQYF
- TRBJ2-3 TRBV7-8 few TGTGCCAGCAGCCAATCGGGAGGCACAGATACGCAGTATTTT CASSQSGGTDTQYF
- TRBJ2-3 TRBV20-1 many TGCAGTGCTAAGGCGGGTGTGGGGACAGATACGCAGTATTTT CSAKAGVGTDTQYF
- TRBJ2-5 TRBV20-1 few TGCAGTGCTAGCGGAGGGGGGGTAGGGTCAGAGACCCAGTACTTC CSASGGGVGSETQYF
- TRBJ1-1 TRBV4-1 few TGCGCCAGCAGCCAGTACCCGCAGGGACGGAACACTGAAGCTTTCTTT CASSQYPQGRNTEAFF
- TRBJ2-1 TRBV5-6 many TGTGCCAGCAGCTTGAATTCTGGGGTGGAGTTCTTC CASSLNSGVEFF
- TRBJ2-2 TRBV15 few TGTGCCACCAGCAGACAGGGCGACACCGGGGAGCTGTTTTTT CATSRQGDTGELFF
- TRBJ2-1 TRBV3-1 - TGTGCCAGCAGCCAAGACCGGGTAGGGATTCAGCATGAGCAGTTCTTC CASSQDRVGIQHEQFF
- TRBJ2-5 TRBV12-5 - TGTGCTAGTGGTTTGGGGATAGAGACCCAGTACTTC CASGLGIETQYF
- TRBJ1-4 TRBV6-6 few TGTGCCAGCAGTTACTCAGGGGGTAGGTCCCCTAATGAAAAACTGTTTTTT CASSYSGGRSPNEKLFF
- TRBJ2-2 TRBV7-6 few TGTGCCAGCAGCTTAAACCGGTTCACCGGGGAGCTGTTTTTT CASSLNRFTGELFF
- TRBJ2-2 TRBV19 many TGTGCCAGTAAAGCCGCGAACACCGGGGAGCTGTTTTTT CASKAANTGELFF
- TRBJ1-2 TRBV4-1 many TGCGCCAGCACCCGACCGGGGGCAACGAACTATGGCTACACCTTC CASTRPGATNYGYTF
- TRBJ2-3 TRBV9 many TGTGCCAGCAGCATAGGGGCAGATACGCAGTATTTT CASSIGADTQYF
TRBD1 TRBJ2-7 TRBV20-1 many TGCAGTGCTAGAGTCTTAGGACAGGGAATCAACGAGCAGTACTTC CSARVLGQGINEQYF
- TRBJ1-4 TRBV4-1 many TGCGCCAGCAGTCCTCGGGGCCTTAATGAAAAACTGTTTTTT CASSPRGLNEKLFF
- TRBJ2-7 TRBV3-1 many TGTGCCAGCCGGGACCCAGCCCACGAGCAGTACTTC CASRDPAHEQYF
- TRBJ2-3 TRBV13 few TGTGCCAGCAGCCCTGGGAGAACGACAGATACGCAGTATTTT CASSPGRTTDTQYF
TRBD2 TRBJ2-1 TRBV9 once TGTGCCAGCAGCCCGAGGGGAACTAGCGGGGGGGCAGATGAGCAGTTCTTC CASSPRGTSGGADEQFF
- TRBJ1-4 TRBV6-1 many TGTGCCAGCAGTCTAGGGAGGGAGGAAAAACTGTTTTTT CASSLGREEKLFF